Presented here are 24 T cell receptor beta chains from one specimen sequenced in a study of control samples from healthy donors and cancer patients. The repertoire was sequenced with immunoSEQ multiplex PCR; TCRdb's copy has only in-frame clones and lacks some. The sample lists 95,000 to 150,000 clones; roughly nine tenths were seen once. The source material was blood. The receptor source for this set is a woman between 18 and 30 years old in good health.

This rearrangement joins TRBV7-2 to TRBJ2-5; D uncertain. Germline CDR1 is SGHTA and CDR2 is FQGNSA. CDR3 size: 16 residues. Trimming shortened V by 5 bases and J by 0 bases, and 16 bases separated the two germline ends. DNA of the CDR3: TGTGCCAGCAGCCCTAGGGTCACCGGGTACCAAGAGACCCAGTACTTC. It codes for CASSPRVTGYQETQYF.

A single count supports this clone. The CDR3 sequence is CASSTPGVGYQFF. The CDR3 DNA reads as TGTGCCAGCAGTACCCCCGGCGTTGGGTACCAGTTCTTC. The V call is TRBV28, the J call TRBJ2-1; D uncertain. This CDR3 contains 13 residues. V lost 5 bases, J lost 13 bases, and 18 bases lay in between. Per the germline V gene, CDR1 is MDHEN and CDR2 is SYDVKM.

The chain couples TRBV30 to TRBJ2-7; 9 nucleotides agree with TRBD1. CDR1 and CDR2 (germline): GTSNPN, SVGIG (reference sequence). This CDR3 region has 16 residues. Trimming took 3 bases from V and 4 from J; bases not matched to a gene: 13. In DNA, the CDR3 is TGTGCCTGGAGAATTAGAGGGGACAGGGTACGATACGAGCAGTACTTC. Translated: CAWRIRGDRVRYEQYF. The full variable domain, rest sourced from reference TRBV30 and TRBJ2-7, is SQTIHQWPATLVQPVGSPLSLECTVEGTSNPNLYWYRQAAGRGLQLLFYSVGIGQISSEVPQNLSASRPQDRQFILSSKKLLLSDSGFYLCAWRIRGDRVRYEQYFGPGTRLTVT.

V gene TRBV18 combines with J gene TRBJ1-4, with D unresolved. This CDR3 is built from 16 residues. CDR1 and CDR2 from the germline V gene are KGHSH and LQKENI. V lost 0 bases to trimming and J lost 0 bases, with 8 bases between them. The CDR3 nucleotides read TGTGCCAGCTCACCACCGTTTTCTCCAACTAATGAAAAACTGTTTTTT. As protein: CASSPPFSPTNEKLFF.

The chain uses TRBV28 and TRBJ2-7, with 8 bases lining up with TRBD1. Germline V gene sequence: CDR1 MDHEN, CDR2 SYDVKM. The CDR3 has 16 residues. With 4 bases clipped from V and 1 base from J, the junction kept 9 bases outside the gene matches. The CDR3 region is CASSYKTGGGSYEQYF. The CDR3 DNA reads as TGTGCCAGCAGTTATAAAACAGGGGGTGGGTCCTACGAGCAGTACTTC.

V and J are TRBV30 and TRBJ1-1, with 8 bases aligning to TRBD1. Per the germline V gene, CDR1 is GTSNPN and CDR2 is SVGIG (reference sequence). The CDR3 is 15 amino acids. V lost 0 bases to trimming and J lost 2 bases; unmatched junction nucleotides: 5. Written as DNA, the CDR3 is TGTGCCTGGAGTGTATGGGACAGGCTAAACACTGAAGCTTTCTTT. This encodes CAWSVWDRLNTEAFF.

This chain joins TRBV19 and TRBJ1-1; D is possibly TRBD1 (6 bases). CDR3 length equals 11 residues. V was trimmed by 8 bases and J by 7 bases, leaving 11 bases between them. In germline, CDR1 is LNHDA, CDR2 SQIVND (reference sequence). CDR3 nucleotides: TGTGCCAGTTTCGGGACAATTGAAGCTTTCTTT. It codes for CASFGTIEAFF.

This clone appeared a few times. The chain carries TRBV6-6 and TRBJ2-2; TRBD2 agrees at 7 bases. V was clipped by 7 bases and J by 1 base; unmatched bases: 3. CDR1 and CDR2 from the germline V gene are MNHNY and SVGAGI (reference sequence). CDR3 length equals 14 residues. In DNA form, the CDR3 reads TGTGCCAGCAATAGCGGGTTGAACACCGGGGAGCTGTTTTTT. As protein: CASNSGLNTGELFF.

V is TRBV20-1 and J is TRBJ2-7; D is ambiguous. From germline, CDR1 is DFQATT and CDR2 SNEGSKA (reference sequence). This CDR3 is 13 amino acids long. Trimming shortened V by 3 bases and J by 3 bases, and 12 bases separated the two germline ends. The DNA for the CDR3 is TGCAGTGCTAGTGGGCAGAGAGTCTACGAGCAGTACTTC. The encoded protein is CSASGQRVYEQYF.

The chain links TRBV30 to TRBJ2-1; D uncertain. V was pared by 5 bases and J by 6 bases, with 14 bases between. This CDR3 comprises 13 residues. Germline values: CDR1 GTSNPN, CDR2 SVGIG (reference sequence). The CDR3 DNA reads TGTGCCTGGGATCCCGGGCGCCCCAATGAGCAGTTCTTC. Translation: CAWDPGRPNEQFF.

This chain connects TRBV7-2 to TRBJ1-1, with D possibly matching TRBD1 (5 bases). The V gene lost 3 bases and the J gene lost 1 base, with 9 bases spanning the gap. CDR3 length: 14 residues. Germline CDR1 SGHTA, CDR2 FQGNSA. The CDR3 nucleotides are TGTGCCAGCAGCTTGTACGGGACGAACACTGAAGCTTTCTTT. Translation gives CASSLYGTNTEAFF.

The V and J genes are TRBV7-9 and TRBJ2-1, with D hard to call. With 5 bases removed from V and 8 bases from J, the gap between germline ends came to 16 bases. The CDR3 is made up of 14 amino acids. Germline lookup yields CDR1 SEHNR and CDR2 FQNEAQ (reference sequence). DNA of the CDR3: TGTGCCAGCAGCCTAGTTTACTATAGGGATGAGCAGTTCTTC. This encodes CASSLVYYRDEQFF.

This CDR3 is CAWSGTRITDTQYF. In DNA form, the CDR3 reads TGTGCCTGGAGTGGGACTAGAATCACAGATACGCAGTATTTT. The chain employs TRBV30 and TRBJ2-3, with TRBD2 identical over 7 bases. The CDR3 length is 14 residues. V lost 1 base, J lost 2 bases, and 3 bases stayed unmatched. Germline lookup yields CDR1 GTSNPN and CDR2 SVGIG (reference sequence).

V and J are TRBV6-4 and TRBJ1-1; D unclear. The CDR3 extends over 13 amino acids. Deletions cut 4 bases from V and 0 bases from J, with 6 bases between. CDR1 is MRHNA, CDR2 SNTAGT, per germline. The CDR3 DNA reads TGTGCCAGCAGTGTTAGAGTGAACACTGAAGCTTTCTTT. Its translation is CASSVRVNTEAFF.

This chain uses TRBV6-1 with TRBJ1-6; 7 bases fit TRBD1. Trimming removed 1 base from V and 7 bases from J; junction bases left unmatched: 1. The CDR3 runs to 14 residues. Germline V gene data show CDR1 as MNHNS and CDR2 as SASEGT. CDR3 in amino acids: CASSEGDRNSPLHF. The CDR3 nucleotides are TGTGCCAGCAGTGAAGGGGACAGAAATTCACCCCTCCACTTT.

The chain recombines TRBV18 with TRBJ2-3; no definite D call. CDR3 size: 14 residues. The V end lost 3 bases, the J end lost 2 bases, and 9 bases lay between the germline ends. CDR1 and CDR2 (germline): KGHSH, LQKENI. The CDR3: CASSPRTFTDTQYF. The CDR3 DNA reads TGTGCCAGCTCACCCAGAACTTTCACAGATACGCAGTATTTT.

The chain employs TRBV13 and TRBJ1-2, with a tentative D call TRBD1 (6 bases). This CDR3 has 13 residues. CDR1 and CDR2 (germline): PRHDT, FYEKMQ (reference sequence). The V gene lost 8 bases and the J gene lost 4 bases, with 14 bases spanning the gap. The CDR3: CASSAGAGYGYTF. In DNA form, the CDR3 reads TGTGCCAGCTCGGCAGGGGCCGGCTATGGCTACACCTTC.

This chain links TRBV28 with TRBJ1-4; maybe TRBD1 (5 bases). Germline lookup yields CDR1 MDHEN and CDR2 SYDVKM. Trimming took off 5 bases at V and 9 bases at J, with 16 bases between the two ends. CDR3 length: 14 residues. The CDR3 here is CASSPTGTVKKLFF. The CDR3 region has the DNA TGTGCCAGCAGTCCTACCGGGACGGTGAAAAAACTGTTTTTT.

This chain uses TRBV6-5 with TRBJ2-3; no clear D gene. The CDR3 spans 12 residues. V dropped 5 bases and J dropped 3 bases, with 6 bases sitting between them. The germline V gene has CDR1 MNHEY and CDR2 SVGAGI. The CDR3 nucleotides read TGTGCCAGCAGTAGGACGACAGATACGCAGTATTTT. This codes for CASSRTTDTQYF.

In DNA form, the CDR3 reads TGTGCCAGCAGTTTGTTGGGCAACAATCAGCCCCAGCATTTT. Protein: CASSLLGNNQPQHF. This chain connects TRBV27 to TRBJ1-5, with D hard to call. Between the trimmed V and J ends, which lost 3 bases and 3 bases, there was a span of 9 bases. The CDR3 is made up of 14 amino acids. Per germline, CDR1 MNHEY and CDR2 SMNVEV (reference sequence).

This clone was found once. The chain uses TRBV27 and TRBJ1-5; D remains ambiguous. The CDR3 length is 16 residues. The V end lost 2 bases, the J end lost 1 base, and 12 bases lay between the germline ends. CDR1 is MNHEY, CDR2 SMNVEV, per germline (reference sequence). The DNA of the CDR3 is TGTGCCAGCAGTTTAACCGGGCCGGGGAGCAATCAGCCCCAGCATTTT. Amino acids: CASSLTGPGSNQPQHF.

This chain connects TRBV19 to TRBJ2-3; D is possibly TRBD2 (6 bases). The germline gives CDR1 LNHDA, CDR2 SQIVND (reference sequence). V gave up 5 bases and J gave up 3 bases, with 18 bases separating them. The CDR3 consists of 16 residues. The CDR3 DNA follows: TGTGCCAGTAGTCGGTTTGGGGCGGGACGTACAGATACGCAGTATTTT. It codes for CASSRFGAGRTDTQYF.

The V call is TRBV27, the J call TRBJ1-2; D uncertain. Germline CDR1 is MNHEY and CDR2 is SMNVEV (reference sequence). CDR3 size: 14 residues. The ends were cut back, 2 bases at V and 7 bases at J, with 14 bases in the middle. Written as DNA, the CDR3 is TGTGCCAGCAGTTTACATGGTCTACAGCTTGGCTACACCTTC. Its translation: CASSLHGLQLGYTF.

This sequence joins TRBV2 and TRBJ2-5; tentatively, D is TRBD2 (7 bases). Germline V gives CDR1 SNHLY, CDR2 FYNNEI. Trimming left V 7 bases short and J 5 bases short, with 17 bases between. This CDR3 is 14 amino acids long. DNA for the CDR3: TGTGCCAGCATGGGTAGGGGGGGCCGGGAGACCCAGTACTTC. It yields the protein CASMGRGGRETQYF.